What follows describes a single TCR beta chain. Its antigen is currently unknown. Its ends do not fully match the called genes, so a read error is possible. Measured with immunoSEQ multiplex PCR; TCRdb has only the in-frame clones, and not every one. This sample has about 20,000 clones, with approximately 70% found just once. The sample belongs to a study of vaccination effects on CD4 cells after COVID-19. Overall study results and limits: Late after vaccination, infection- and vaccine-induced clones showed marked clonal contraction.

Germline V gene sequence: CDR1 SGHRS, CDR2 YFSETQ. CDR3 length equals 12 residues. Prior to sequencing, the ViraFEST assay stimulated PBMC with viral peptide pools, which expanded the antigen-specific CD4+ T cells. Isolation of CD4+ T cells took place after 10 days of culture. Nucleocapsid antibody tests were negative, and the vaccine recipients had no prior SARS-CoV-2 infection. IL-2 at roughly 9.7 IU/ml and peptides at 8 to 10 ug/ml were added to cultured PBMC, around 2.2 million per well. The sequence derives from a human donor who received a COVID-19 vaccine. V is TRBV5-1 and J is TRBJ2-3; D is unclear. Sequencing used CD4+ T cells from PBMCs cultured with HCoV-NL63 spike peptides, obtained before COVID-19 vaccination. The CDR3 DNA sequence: TGCGCCAGCAGCTTGGTGGCAGACCTATTCGTTTTT. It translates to CASSLVADLFVF.